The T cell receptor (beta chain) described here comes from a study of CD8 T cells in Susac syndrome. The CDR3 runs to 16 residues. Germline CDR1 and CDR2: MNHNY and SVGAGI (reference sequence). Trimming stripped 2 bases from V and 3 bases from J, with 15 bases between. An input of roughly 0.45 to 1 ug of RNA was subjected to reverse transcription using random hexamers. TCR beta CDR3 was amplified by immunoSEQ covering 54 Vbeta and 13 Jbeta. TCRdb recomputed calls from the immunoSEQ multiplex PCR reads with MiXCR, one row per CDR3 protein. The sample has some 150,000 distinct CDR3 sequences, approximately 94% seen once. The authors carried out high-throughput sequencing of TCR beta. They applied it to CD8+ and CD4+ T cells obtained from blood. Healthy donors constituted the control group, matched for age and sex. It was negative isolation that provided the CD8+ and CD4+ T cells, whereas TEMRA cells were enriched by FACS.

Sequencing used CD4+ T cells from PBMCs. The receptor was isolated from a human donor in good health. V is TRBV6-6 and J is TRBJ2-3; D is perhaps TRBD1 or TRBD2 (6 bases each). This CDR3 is CASSYPPGAGTDTQYF. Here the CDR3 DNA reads TGTGCCAGCAGTTACCCTCCGGGGGCTGGTACAGATACGCAGTATTTT.